Following are 3 T cell receptor beta chains from one sample sequenced in a study of PD-1 blockade in mismatch repair-deficient tumors. The assay was immunoSEQ multiplex PCR, and TCRdb's table has in-frame clones only and misses some. Of 50,000 to 75,000 clones in the sample, approximately 88% were seen once. Material: peripheral blood, obtained 52 weeks after starting pembrolizumab. Source of these receptors: an adult with mismatch repair-deficient cancer.

This clone showed up just once. The V gene is TRBV28, the J gene TRBJ1-5; 9 nucleotides agree with TRBD1. CDR3 length: 15 residues. Unmatched junction bases numbered 2, after V lost 0 bases and J lost 5 bases. Germline CDR1 is MDHEN and CDR2 is SYDVKM. The CDR3, as DNA: TGTGCCAGCAGTTTATGGGACAGGGGATATCAGCCCCAGCATTTT. This encodes CASSLWDRGYQPQHF.

The chain recombines TRBV21-1 with TRBJ2-3; TRBD1 is taken as the D call from the table, unchecked against the DNA. TRBV21-1 is a pseudogene. The CDR3 spans 19 residues. CDR3 coding DNA: TGTGCCAGCAGCAAAGTCAAGTCAGGGGGGCGCCAAAACACAGATACGCAGTATTTT. It yields the protein CASSKVKSGGRQNTDTQYF.

This clone has only a few counts. The chain has TRBV29-1 and TRBJ2-6, with 8 nucleotides matching TRBD1. This CDR3 is 18 amino acids long. V lost 5 bases and J lost 0; bases outside the gene matches: 12. In germline, CDR1 is SQVTM, CDR2 ANQGSEA. The CDR3 sequence is CSVFLAGTGFSGANVLTF. CDR3 nucleotide sequence: TGCAGCGTTTTTCTGGCTGGGACAGGATTCTCTGGGGCCAACGTCCTGACTTTC.